The 2 T cell receptor beta chains listed next were all sequenced from one sample in a study of early T cells in non-severe SARS-CoV-2 infection. TCRdb re-called the 5' RACE reads through MiXCR, storing one row per CDR3 protein. The sample lists 25,000 to 35,000 distinct CDR3 sequences, 5.7% seen once, with roughly 5.7% in the top ten. Sequenced sample: whole blood. Every receptor here comes from an adult who was a healthcare worker with PCR-confirmed SARS-CoV-2 infection or an uninfected control (not recorded which).

A few counts support this clonotype. The rearrangement joins TRBV18 to TRBJ2-2; tentative D call: TRBD2 (5 bases). Trimming shortened V by 4 bases and J by 7 bases, and 10 bases separated the two germline ends. From germline, CDR1 is KGHSH and CDR2 LQKENI. CDR3 length: 13 residues. This CDR3 reads CASSLSGDGELFF. The DNA of the CDR3 is TGTGCCAGCTCACTCTCCGGGGACGGGGAGCTGTTTTTT.

The chain carries TRBV7-3 and TRBJ2-3; 7 bases are shared with TRBD2. The CDR3 has 17 residues. J gave up 3 bases and V 5 bases, and 14 bases lay outside the gene matches. CDR1 is SGHTA and CDR2 is FQGTGA in the germline V gene. This chain's CDR3 is CASSRFWGSGATDTQYF. The DNA of the CDR3 is TGTGCCAGCAGCCGCTTCTGGGGCAGCGGGGCAACAGATACGCAGTATTTT.